This TCR beta chain was retrieved from a study of T cells in localized non-small cell lung cancer. The table came from immunoSEQ multiplex PCR; TCRdb's copy has only in-frame clones and leaves some out. This table holds tens of thousands of clones, 80% to 95% found once. The V end lost 6 bases, the J end lost 3 bases, and 9 bases lay between the germline ends. CDR1 is LNHNV, CDR2 YYDKDF, per germline (reference sequence). The CDR3 contains 13 residues. The study's findings and limits: The study linked higher blood T cell density to longer overall survival. Heterogeneity remains possible, as sequencing covered one tumor region only. Of the top 100 tumor clones, median roughly 55 were in adjacent lung, approximately 28 among its top 100. Compared with tumor, uninvolved adjacent lung displayed greater T cell clonality, ranking highest overall.

On this clone itself: No antigen is known for it.

This TCR was sampled from a female donor at least 60 years old with stage II lung adenocarcinoma. This sequence joins TRBV15 and TRBJ1-5; maybe TRBD1 (5 bases). The sample in question was peripheral blood mononuclear cells, obtained before any cancer treatment. Here the CDR3 reads CATRRQHNQPQHF. CDR3 nucleotide sequence: TGTGCCACCAGAAGACAGCACAATCAGCCCCAGCATTTT.